This T cell receptor beta chain was captured in a study of tissue T cells after allogeneic stem cell transplantation. Findings of the study overall: Only a limited share of tissue TCRs appeared in blood or spleen. Few T cell clones were shared across patients, but motif clusters showed tissue-specific shared signatures. Limitations included a small, clinically heterogeneous cohort and limited sampling depth. Within patients, tissue anatomy strongly shaped TCR repertoire composition.

Time point reported: mouse harvest day 14 after allogeneic transplant. Each mouse received 10^7 T-cell-depleted marrow cells plus 10^6 splenic CD5+ T cells by tail vein. By frequency in the sample, this clone is medium-sized. Its antigen is as yet unknown. Gene names refer to mouse genes. Sequencing ends 1 residue short of the CDR3 end; the germline J gene provides the rest. The CDR3 has 12 amino acids. From germline, CDR1 is GKSSPN and CDR2 SITVG. V lost 7 bases and J lost 1, with 7 bases in between. Clones were sequenced by immunoSEQ multiplex PCR, and TCRdb holds only the in-frame ones, with some missing. This table holds around 6,000 clones, around half found once.

This TCR derives from a female BALB/c mouse given C57BL/6 T cells with graft-versus-host disease after an allogeneic hematopoietic cell transplant. The sequenced material came from gut tissue. The rearrangement links TRBV31 to TRBJ1-4; tentatively, D is TRBD1 (6 bases). Incomplete CDR3 DNA: TGTGCCTCACAGGGTTCCAACGAAAGATTATTT. This translates into CASQGSNERLF. Given in full, the CDR3 is CASQGSNERLFF.